This TCR beta chain was identified in a study of blood T cells in healthy people across ages. A remark on this clonotype: Its antigen is not known.

Through a sample-barcoded 5' primer and a J-beta primer mix, a second PCR was run for roughly 7 to 12 cycles. TCRdb reanalysed the 5' RACE reads using MiXCR and keeps one entry per CDR3 protein. The repertoire has roughly 800,000 distinct CDR3 sequences, roughly 50% of them found once; the top ten carry roughly 37%. Findings and caveats of the study: Older individuals had lower TCR beta diversity per million T cells (the decline was roughly linear). Changes seen in expanded clonotypes were possibly confounded by donor CMV status left unknown.

PBMCs numbering at least 6 million were isolated per sample. This TCR was sampled from a man older than 75 in good health. Sequences were obtained from blood.

CDR3 region: CASSFSGVQFF. The CDR3 region has the DNA TGCGCCAGCAGCTTTTCTGGGGTACAGTTCTTC. V usage is TRBV5-1 and J usage is TRBJ2-1; D is uncertain. The germline V gene encodes CDR1 SGHRS and CDR2 YFSETQ. V lost 2 bases and J 13 bases, leaving 10 bases between the germline ends. The CDR3 is made up of 11 amino acids.